This TCR beta chain was identified during a study of T cell changes during pregnancy in multiple sclerosis. This CDR3 region has 14 residues. Germline CDR1 is SGHRS and CDR2 is YFSETQ. Trimming shortened V by 4 bases and J by 2 bases, and 11 bases separated the two germline ends. Clones were read by immunoSEQ multiplex PCR, and TCRdb kept only the in-frame ones, dropping some. This sample has 90,000 to 120,000 clones, with roughly 92% found just once. Sequencing was performed on peripheral blood, taken in the second trimester of pregnancy. The clonotype originates from a female donor with multiple sclerosis, enrolled in a pregnancy study. The chain couples TRBV5-1 to TRBJ2-3; D is unresolved. The CDR3 loop reads CASSPGGYTDTQYF. The CDR3 DNA sequence: TGCGCCAGCAGCCCCGGTGGTTACACAGATACGCAGTATTTT. The full variable domain, its missing parts supplied by reference TRBV5-1 and TRBJ2-3, is KAGVTQTPRYLIKTRGQQVTLSCSPISGHRSVSWYQQTPGQGLQFLFEYFSETQRNKGNFPGRFSGRQFSNSRSEMNVSTLELGDSALYLCASSPGGYTDTQYFGPGTRLTVL.